This T cell receptor beta chain was captured in a study of T cell responses to AZD1222 COVID-19 vaccine. Study overall: Second-dose intervals of approximately 4 or approximately 12 weeks were pooled. The study's findings and limits: Only six people who got AZD1222 tested seropositive at baseline.

Sequenced by immunoSEQ multiplex PCR; TCRdb stores in-frame clones only, minus some. The table shows about 100,000 clones, with around 90% occurring only once. With regard to this clone: As yet, its antigen is unknown.

Sample: peripheral blood, taken on day 0 of AZD1222 vaccination. This TCR came from an adult in good health.

CDR3 sequence (DNA): TGTGCCACCAGCAGTGGACTAGAAGGCACCGGGGAGCTGTTTTTT. Residues: CATSSGLEGTGELFF. V and J are TRBV15 and TRBJ2-2, with TRBD2 identical over 7 bases. This CDR3 region has 15 residues. V gave up 3 bases and J gave up 4 bases; unmatched junction bases: 5. Looked up from germline, CDR1 is LNHNV and CDR2 is YYDKDF (reference sequence).